The source of this T cell receptor (beta chain) is a study of CD8+ T cells in alopecia areata listed by TCRdb under 2018. The study in broad terms: In both human patients and the C3H/HeJ mouse model, the study applied high-throughput TCRbeta sequencing to look at T cell clonal expansion in alopecia areata. immunoSEQ multiplex PCR using 35 Vbeta forward primers and 13 Jbeta reverse primers was used to amplify TCRbeta CDR3 regions. RNA was obtained with the PAXgene miRNA kit for fixed scalp, the miRNeasy kit for PBMCs, and the RNeasy kit for mouse skin. On the human side, TCRbeta sequencing was run on scalp tissue and on sorted CD4+ and CD8+ peripheral blood T cells from healthy controls and from alopecia areata patients with either patchy or totalis/universalis disease. Scalp clonality was compared among normal scalp (n=4), patchy alopecia areata scalp (n=8), and alopecia totalis/universalis scalp (n=8).

PBMCs were separated by density centrifugation and stained for CD3, CD4 and CD8, after which CD4+ and CD8+ T cells were sorted on a FACSAria. Scalp biopsies and blood samples were provided by unaffected controls. Cut back by 6 bases and 7 bases, the V and J ends lie 9 bases apart. In the germline V gene (reference sequence), CDR1 corresponds to SEHNR and CDR2 to FQNEAQ. Including the terminal cysteine and phenylalanine, the CDR3 comprises 11 residues. The CDR3 DNA has 33 bases and is translated from base 1. The library was made by the immunoSEQ multiplex PCR assay. RNA was extracted from all samples and reverse transcribed into cDNA, which served as template for TCR sequencing. First-strand cDNA was synthesized using SuperScript III with a 2:1 mix of oligo-dT and random hexamers. A synthetic immune receptor repertoire was used to gauge amplification bias, and whatever bias remained was removed computationally. For the original study's pipeline: After raw reads were preprocessed to remove errors, the CDR3 was defined following IMGT conventions as running from the conserved cysteine to phenylalanine. Clonality was computed as 1 minus the Shannon entropy, with the entropy normalized by log2 of the number of productive unique TCRs. Whether each scalp clone was CD4 or CD8 was inferred by checking scalp TCRbeta sequences against the CD4 and CD8 repertoires from sorted blood. In TCRdb, the immuneACCESS table is reduced to in-frame sequences with V and J assigned. These tables do not hold every clone; where another copy was compared, an unresolved V gene accounts for under half, and the others remain unexplained. The D gene and trimming were derived from the DNA, and the V and J assignments and clone size from that table. This sample has around 120,000 clones in its table, and approximately 60% of those were observed once. Around 2.8% of the sample is taken by the ten largest.

Turning to this clone: The antigen it recognizes is unknown. No base qualities exist here, and no much larger clone lies one base off it.

Points the paper makes about the study in general: Lesional scalp, especially in alopecia totalis/universalis, showed higher clonality and more expanded CD8+ clones than normal scalp, suggesting antigenic drive. Resident alphabeta T cells in normal human skin are also sequenced, complicating scalp TCR repertoire analysis, unlike mouse skin dominated by gammadelta T cells. Shared TCR sequences between patients were less evident than in mice, which may be partly attributable to HLA diversity in the patient population.

The chain couples TRBV7-9 to TRBJ1-1; no D gene is confidently identified. This TCR derives from a human donor in good health. Sequencing input: CD4+ T cells sorted from blood. DNA sequence: TGTGCCAGCAGGCATGGGAGTGAAGCTTTCTTT. Translated, this gives CASRHGSEAFF.